These 10 T cell receptor beta chains were all obtained from the same sample, sequenced in a study of blood T cell repertoires in COVID-19 (dated by TCRdb to 2020 to 2021). The library came from the immunoSEQ multiplex PCR assay. In its TCRdb copy, this immuneACCESS table keeps in-frame sequences only and misses some clones. Where compared with another copy, unresolved V genes explain less than half of these, and the others have no known cause. Counted in this sample were about 170,000 clones; approximately 86% of them appeared once. The leading ten clones occupy around 7% of the sample. Sequencing was done on a sample of peripheral blood. Receptors originate from a woman aged 40 to 50 with COVID-19, enrolled during active disease.

The CDR3 sequence is CASSRGVRGTEAFF. For the CDR3, the DNA is TGTGCCAGCAGCAGGGGGGTTCGAGGCACTGAAGCTTTCTTT. The V call is TRBV27, the J call TRBJ1-1; 7 bases match TRBD1. With V trimmed by 6 bases and J by 4 bases, 8 bases remained unmatched. The CDR3 is 14 amino acids. Germline loops: CDR1 MNHEY, CDR2 SMNVEV (reference sequence).

This clone was counted between two and nine times. The chain couples TRBV7-9 to TRBJ2-1; D may be TRBD2 (6 bases). Germline loops: CDR1 SEHNR, CDR2 FQNEAQ (reference sequence). V was cut by 2 bases and J by 7 bases, with 21 bases left in between. The CDR3 is 17 amino acids. For the CDR3, the DNA is TGTGCCAGCAGCTTATTTAATGGGACTCACCTTGGAAATGAGCAGTTCTTC. Protein sequence: CASSLFNGTHLGNEQFF.

In DNA form, the CDR3 reads TGTGCCAGCAGCCTGGGACAGTATGGCTACACCTTC. This sequence encodes CASSLGQYGYTF. The V call is TRBV5-6, the J call TRBJ1-2; 7 positions match TRBD1. The CDR3 contains 12 residues. Germline CDR1 SGHDT, CDR2 YYEEEE. The V gene end was trimmed by 4 bases and the J gene end by 5 bases; junction bases not matched to a gene: 2.

The V and J genes are TRBV5-4 and TRBJ2-1; D not resolved. Trimming left V 8 bases short and J 3 bases short, with 27 bases between. Germline V gene sequence: CDR1 SGHNT, CDR2 YYREEE (reference sequence). The length of the CDR3 is 18 residues. The CDR3 bases are TGTGCCAGTCCGCGCAAACGAGGCTCCGGTTCTTTCTACAATGAGCAGTTCTTC. Amino acid sequence: CASPRKRGSGSFYNEQFF.

In this sample, this clone turned up once. The chain links TRBV6-1 to TRBJ1-3; 7 bases agree with TRBD1. The V and J ends lost 6 bases and 0 bases, in that order; junction bases with no gene match: 8. CDR3 length: 16 amino acids. The germline V gene encodes CDR1 MNHNS and CDR2 SASEGT. For the CDR3, the DNA is TGTGCCAGCAGGGAAACAGGGGCCATCTCTGGAAACACCATATATTTT. It codes for CASRETGAISGNTIYF.

V is TRBV27 and J is TRBJ2-1; D gene unclear. CDR3 length equals 11 residues. The V end lost 5 bases, the J end lost 8 bases, and 7 bases lay between the germline ends. CDR1 and CDR2 from the germline V gene are MNHEY and SMNVEV (reference sequence). CDR3 residues: CASSSYDEQFF. The CDR3 DNA sequence: TGTGCCAGCAGTAGCTATGATGAGCAGTTCTTC.

DNA for the CDR3: TGCGCCAGCAGGTACCGGGAGACTCACAATGAGCAGTTCTTC. Residues: CASRYRETHNEQFF. The gene calls are TRBV5-1 and TRBJ2-1; TRBD2 is a possible D gene (6 bases). Germline assignment: CDR1 SGHRS and CDR2 YFSETQ. V was trimmed by 5 bases and J by 5 bases, leaving 14 bases between them. The CDR3 covers 14 residues.

This clone has more than one count but fewer than ten. J is TRBJ2-6 and V is TRBV7-8, with D uncertain. The ends were cut back, 6 bases at V and 0 bases at J, with 12 bases in the middle. Germline V gene sequence: CDR1 SGHVS, CDR2 FQNEAQ. This CDR3 comprises 16 residues. The CDR3 loop is CASRPQTRSGANVLTF. The CDR3 nucleotides read TGTGCCAGCAGGCCACAAACACGCTCTGGGGCCAACGTCCTGACTTTC. Looking up the rest from reference TRBV7-8 and TRBJ2-6 gives the full variable domain: GAGVSQSPRYKVAKRGQDVALRCDPISGHVSLFWYQQALGQGPEFLTYFQNEAQLDKSGLPSDRFFAERPEGSVSTLKIQRTQQEDSAVYLCASRPQTRSGANVLTFGAGSRLTVL.

J is TRBJ1-5 and V is TRBV7-2; 9 bases are shared with TRBD1. The CDR3 is made up of 18 amino acids. V was pared by 1 base and J by 0 bases, with 7 bases of the junction left unmatched. Per germline, CDR1 SGHTA and CDR2 FQGNSA. The CDR3 nucleotides are TGTGCCAGCAGCTTAGGAGACAGGGGGACCTATAGCAATCAGCCCCAGCATTTT. Protein sequence: CASSLGDRGTYSNQPQHF.

This chain joins TRBV19 and TRBJ1-1; 8 bases match TRBD1. Germline CDR1 reads LNHDA; CDR2 reads SQIVND (reference sequence). There are 14 residues in the CDR3. Trimming at V came to 8 bases and at J to 0 bases, leaving 5 bases not matched to a gene. Here the CDR3 reads CASDRTGLNTEAFF. CDR3 coding DNA: TGTGCCAGTGATCGGACAGGGTTGAACACTGAAGCTTTCTTT.